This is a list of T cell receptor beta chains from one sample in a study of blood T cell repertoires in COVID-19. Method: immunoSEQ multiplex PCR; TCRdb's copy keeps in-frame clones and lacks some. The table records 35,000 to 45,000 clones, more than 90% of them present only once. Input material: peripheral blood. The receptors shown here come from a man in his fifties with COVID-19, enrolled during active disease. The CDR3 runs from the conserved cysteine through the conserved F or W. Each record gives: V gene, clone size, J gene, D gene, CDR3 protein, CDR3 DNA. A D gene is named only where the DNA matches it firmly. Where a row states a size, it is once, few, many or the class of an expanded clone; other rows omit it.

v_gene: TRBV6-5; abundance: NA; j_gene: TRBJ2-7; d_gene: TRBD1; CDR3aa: CASARRDRGHEQYF; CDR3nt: TGTGCCAGCGCGCGTCGGGACAGGGGCCACGAGCAGTACTTC
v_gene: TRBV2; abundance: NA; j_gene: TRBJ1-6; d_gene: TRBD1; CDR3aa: CASSSGTGNSPLHF; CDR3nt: TGTGCCAGCAGCTCCGGGACAGGGAATTCACCCCTCCACTTT
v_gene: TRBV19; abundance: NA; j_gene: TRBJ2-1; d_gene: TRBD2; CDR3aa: CASSITSGLDEQFF; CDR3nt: TGTGCCAGTAGTATCACTAGCGGGTTGGATGAGCAGTTCTTC
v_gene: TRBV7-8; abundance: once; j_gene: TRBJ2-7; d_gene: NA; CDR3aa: CASSVLGRSYEQYF; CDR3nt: TGTGCCAGCAGCGTATTGGGGCGGAGCTACGAGCAGTACTTC
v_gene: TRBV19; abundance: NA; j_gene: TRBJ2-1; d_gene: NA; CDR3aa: CASSILGLYNEQFF; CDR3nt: TGTGCCAGTAGTATACTAGGACTATACAATGAGCAGTTCTTC
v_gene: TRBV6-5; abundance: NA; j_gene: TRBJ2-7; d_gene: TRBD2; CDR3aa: CASSSPRTRSNEQYF; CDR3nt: TGTGCCAGCAGTTCTCCCCGGACTAGGTCGAACGAGCAGTACTTC
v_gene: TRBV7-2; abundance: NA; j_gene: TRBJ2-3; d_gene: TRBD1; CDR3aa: CASSFDRGSTDTQYF; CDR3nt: TGTGCCAGCAGCTTCGACAGGGGAAGCACAGATACGCAGTATTTT
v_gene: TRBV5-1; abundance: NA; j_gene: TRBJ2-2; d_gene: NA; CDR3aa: CASSPSGTNTGELFF; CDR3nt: TGCGCCAGCAGCCCGAGCGGCACGAACACCGGGGAGCTGTTTTTT
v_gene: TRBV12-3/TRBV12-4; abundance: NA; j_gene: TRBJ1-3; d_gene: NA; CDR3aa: CASKELSGNTIYF; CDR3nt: TGTGCCAGCAAAGAGCTCTCTGGAAACACCATATATTTT
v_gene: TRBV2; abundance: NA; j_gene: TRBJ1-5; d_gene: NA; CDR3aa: CASSDIPGNQPQHF; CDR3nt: TGTGCCAGCAGTGACATCCCGGGCAATCAGCCCCAGCATTTT
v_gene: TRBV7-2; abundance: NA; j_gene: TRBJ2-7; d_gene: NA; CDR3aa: CASSSDWTGEQYF; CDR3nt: TGTGCCAGCAGCTCGGACTGGACGGGAGAGCAGTACTTC
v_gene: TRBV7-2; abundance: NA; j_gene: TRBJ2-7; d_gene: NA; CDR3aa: CASSLENGIEQYF; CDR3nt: TGTGCCAGCAGCTTAGAGAACGGGATCGAGCAGTACTTC
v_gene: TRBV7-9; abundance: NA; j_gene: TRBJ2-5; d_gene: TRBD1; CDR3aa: CASSLQDRQETQYF; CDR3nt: TGTGCCAGCAGCTTACAGGACAGGCAAGAGACCCAGTACTTC
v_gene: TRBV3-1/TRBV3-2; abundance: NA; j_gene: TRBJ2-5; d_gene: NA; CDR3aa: CASSRARLETQYF; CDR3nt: TGTGCCAGCAGCCGCGCCCGACTAGAGACCCAGTACTTC
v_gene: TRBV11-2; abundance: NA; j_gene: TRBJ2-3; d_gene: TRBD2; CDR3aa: CASSPRLAGTDTQYF; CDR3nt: TGTGCCAGCAGCCCAAGACTAGCGGGGACAGATACGCAGTATTTT
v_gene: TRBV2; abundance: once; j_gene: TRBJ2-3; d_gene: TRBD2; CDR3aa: CASSVTGGPDTQYF; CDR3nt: TGTGCCAGCAGTGTTACGGGAGGACCAGATACGCAGTATTTT
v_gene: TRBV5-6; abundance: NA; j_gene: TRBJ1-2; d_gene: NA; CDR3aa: CASSLPPEDNYGYTF; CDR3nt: TGTGCCAGCAGCCTTCCCCCGGAGGATAACTATGGCTACACCTTC
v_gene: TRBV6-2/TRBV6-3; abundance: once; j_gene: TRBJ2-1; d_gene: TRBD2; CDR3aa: CASSYDTSGVSSYNEQFF; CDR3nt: TGTGCCAGCAGTTATGATACGAGCGGGGTTAGCTCCTACAATGAGCAGTTCTTC
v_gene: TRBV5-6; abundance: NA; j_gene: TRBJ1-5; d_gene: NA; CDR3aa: CASRSGVGNSNQPQHF; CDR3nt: TGTGCCAGCCGATCGGGGGTAGGGAATAGCAATCAGCCCCAGCATTTT
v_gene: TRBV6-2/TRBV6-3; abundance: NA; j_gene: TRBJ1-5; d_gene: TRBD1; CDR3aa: CASSWDSGNQPQHF; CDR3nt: TGTGCCAGCAGTTGGGACAGCGGCAATCAGCCCCAGCATTTT
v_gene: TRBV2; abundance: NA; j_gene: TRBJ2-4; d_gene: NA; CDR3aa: CASSERGFKNIQYF; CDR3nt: TGTGCCAGCAGTGAACGAGGTTTTAAAAACATTCAGTACTTC
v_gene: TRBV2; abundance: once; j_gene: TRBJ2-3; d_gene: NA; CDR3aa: CASNVETGGTQYF; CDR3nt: TGTGCCAGCAACGTAGAGACCGGCGGTACGCAGTATTTT
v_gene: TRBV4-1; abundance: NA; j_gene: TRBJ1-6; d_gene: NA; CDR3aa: CASSQGQWISYNSPLHF; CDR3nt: TGCGCCAGCAGCCAAGGACAGTGGATCTCCTATAATTCACCCCTCCACTTT
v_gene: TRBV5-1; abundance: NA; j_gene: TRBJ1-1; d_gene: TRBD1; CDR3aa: CASSRDRVNTEAFF; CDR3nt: TGCGCCAGCAGCCGGGACAGAGTGAACACTGAAGCTTTCTTT
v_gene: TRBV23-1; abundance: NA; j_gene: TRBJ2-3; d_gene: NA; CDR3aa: CASSHHSETGITDTQYF; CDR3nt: TGCGCCAGCAGTCACCACTCAGAAACAGGGATCACAGATACGCAGTATTTT
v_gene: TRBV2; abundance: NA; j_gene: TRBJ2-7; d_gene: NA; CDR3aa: CASSGTVSYEQYF; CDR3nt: TGTGCCAGCAGTGGGACAGTCTCCTACGAGCAGTACTTC
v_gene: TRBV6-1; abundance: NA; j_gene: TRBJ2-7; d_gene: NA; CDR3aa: CASSEAGFGMYEQYF; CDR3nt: TGTGCCAGCAGTGAAGCGGGATTCGGGATGTACGAGCAGTACTTC
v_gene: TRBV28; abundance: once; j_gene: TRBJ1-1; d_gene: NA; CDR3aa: CASSYQGLNTEAFF; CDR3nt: TGTGCCAGCAGTTATCAGGGGTTGAACACTGAAGCTTTCTTT
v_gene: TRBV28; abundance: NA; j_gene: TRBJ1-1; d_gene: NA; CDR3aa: CASSLRFRGNTEAFF; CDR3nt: TGTGCCAGCAGTCTAAGGTTCCGAGGGAACACTGAAGCTTTCTTT
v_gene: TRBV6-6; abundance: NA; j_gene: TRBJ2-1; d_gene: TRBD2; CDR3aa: CASTPGLVLEQFF; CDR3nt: TGTGCCAGCACCCCTGGACTAGTCTTAGAGCAGTTCTTC
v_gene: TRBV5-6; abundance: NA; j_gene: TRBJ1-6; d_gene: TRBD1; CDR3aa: CASSRGGRDSPLHF; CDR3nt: TGTGCCAGCAGCCGAGGGGGCAGGGATTCACCCCTCCACTTT
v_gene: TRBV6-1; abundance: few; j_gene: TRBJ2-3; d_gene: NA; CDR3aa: CASSVLTRPATDTQYF; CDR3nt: TGTGCCAGCAGTGTTTTGACACGGCCAGCCACAGATACGCAGTATTTT
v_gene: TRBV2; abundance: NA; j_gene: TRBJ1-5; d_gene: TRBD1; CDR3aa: CASTGQGNQPQHF; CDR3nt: TGTGCCAGCACGGGACAGGGCAATCAGCCCCAGCATTTT
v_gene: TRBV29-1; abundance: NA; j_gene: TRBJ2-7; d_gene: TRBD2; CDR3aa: CSVAAGGGEQYF; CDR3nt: TGCAGCGTTGCGGCGGGGGGCGGCGAGCAGTACTTC
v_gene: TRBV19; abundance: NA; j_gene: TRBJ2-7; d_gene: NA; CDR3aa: CASSIEGTQTYEQYF; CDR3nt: TGTGCCAGTAGTATTGAGGGGACTCAGACCTACGAGCAGTACTTC
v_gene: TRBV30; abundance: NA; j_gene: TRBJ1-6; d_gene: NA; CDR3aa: CAWSVPSSYNSPLHF; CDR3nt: TGTGCCTGGAGTGTTCCCTCCTCCTATAATTCACCCCTCCACTTT
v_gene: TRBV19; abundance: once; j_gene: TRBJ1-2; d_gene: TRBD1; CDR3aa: CASNKGQGDYGYTF; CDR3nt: TGTGCCAGTAATAAGGGACAGGGTGATTATGGCTACACCTTC
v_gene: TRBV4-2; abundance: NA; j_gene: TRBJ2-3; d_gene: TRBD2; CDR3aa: CASSRQLAGGPEGDTQYF; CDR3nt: TGTGCCAGCAGCCGCCAACTAGCGGGAGGGCCCGAAGGAGATACGCAGTATTTT
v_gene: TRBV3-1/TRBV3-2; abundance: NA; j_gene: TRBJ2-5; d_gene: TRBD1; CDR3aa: CASSPGTGSQETQYF; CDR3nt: TGTGCCAGCAGCCCTGGGACAGGGAGCCAAGAGACCCAGTACTTC
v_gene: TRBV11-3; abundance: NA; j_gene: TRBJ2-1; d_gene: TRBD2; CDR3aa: CASSHYSGRDYNEQFF; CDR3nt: TGTGCCAGCAGCCATTATAGCGGGAGGGATTACAATGAGCAGTTCTTC
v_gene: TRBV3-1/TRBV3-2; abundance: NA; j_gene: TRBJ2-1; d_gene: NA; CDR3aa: CASSRQSNEQFF; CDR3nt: TGTGCCAGCAGCCGACAATCGAATGAGCAGTTCTTC
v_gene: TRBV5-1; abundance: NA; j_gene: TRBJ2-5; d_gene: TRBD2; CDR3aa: CASSSQAGLGETQYF; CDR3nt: TGCGCCAGCAGCTCACAAGCGGGGCTAGGGGAGACCCAGTACTTC
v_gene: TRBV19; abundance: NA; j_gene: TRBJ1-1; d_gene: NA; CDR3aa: CASSTAAAGEAFF; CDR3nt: TGTGCCAGTAGTACCGCTGCGGCGGGTGAAGCTTTCTTT
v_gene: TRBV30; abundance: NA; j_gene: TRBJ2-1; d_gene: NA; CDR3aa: CAWRDTGYNEQFF; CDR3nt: TGTGCCTGGAGAGATACAGGCTACAATGAGCAGTTCTTC
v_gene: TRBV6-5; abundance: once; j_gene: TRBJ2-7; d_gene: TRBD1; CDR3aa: CASTGQGVYEQYF; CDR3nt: TGTGCCTCCACCGGTCAGGGGGTCTACGAGCAGTACTTC
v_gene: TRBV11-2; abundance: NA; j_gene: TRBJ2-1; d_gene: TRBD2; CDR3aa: CASGLAGAYNEQFF; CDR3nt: TGTGCCAGCGGCCTAGCGGGGGCCTACAATGAGCAGTTCTTC
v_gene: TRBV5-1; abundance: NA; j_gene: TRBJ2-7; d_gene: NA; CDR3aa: CASSLEGGVNSYEQYF; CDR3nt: TGCGCCAGCAGCTTGGAAGGGGGTGTGAACTCCTACGAGCAGTACTTC
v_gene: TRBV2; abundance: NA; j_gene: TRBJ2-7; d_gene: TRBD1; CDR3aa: CASSPGQVNSYEQYF; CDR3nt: TGTGCCAGCAGCCCGGGACAGGTCAACTCCTACGAGCAGTACTTC
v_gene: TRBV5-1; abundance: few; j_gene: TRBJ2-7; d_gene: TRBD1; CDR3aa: CASSLTGLYEQYF; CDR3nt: TGCGCCAGCAGCCTGACAGGGCTCTACGAGCAGTACTTC
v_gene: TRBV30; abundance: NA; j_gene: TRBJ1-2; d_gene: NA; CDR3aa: CALTAGLNYGYTF; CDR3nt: TGTGCCTTAACCGCAGGGCTTAACTATGGCTACACCTTC
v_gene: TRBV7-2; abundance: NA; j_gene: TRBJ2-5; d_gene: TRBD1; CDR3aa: CASSEDRVLAGETQYF; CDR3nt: TGTGCCAGCAGCGAGGACAGGGTCCTGGCAGGGGAGACCCAGTACTTC
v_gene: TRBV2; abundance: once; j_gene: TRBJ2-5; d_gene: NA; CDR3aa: CASSLGRWETQYF; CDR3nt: TGTGCCAGCAGCCTAGGAAGGTGGGAGACCCAGTACTTC
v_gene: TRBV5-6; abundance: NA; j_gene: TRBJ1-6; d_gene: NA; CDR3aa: CASSSGWGGGYNSPLHF; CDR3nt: TGTGCCAGCAGTTCGGGATGGGGAGGGGGGTATAATTCACCCCTCCACTTT
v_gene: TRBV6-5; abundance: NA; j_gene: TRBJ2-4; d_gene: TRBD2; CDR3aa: CASSRSGMNIQYF; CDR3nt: TGTGCCAGCAGTCGTAGCGGGATGAACATTCAGTACTTC
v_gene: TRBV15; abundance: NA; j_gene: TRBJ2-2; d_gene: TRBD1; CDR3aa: CATSRDIMGQGGGGELFF; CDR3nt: TGTGCCACCAGCAGAGATATTATGGGACAGGGAGGAGGCGGGGAGCTGTTTTTT
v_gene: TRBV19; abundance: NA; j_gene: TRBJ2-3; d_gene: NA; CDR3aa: CASSIRKGASSTDTQYF; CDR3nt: TGTGCCAGTAGTATTAGGAAAGGGGCGTCTAGCACAGATACGCAGTATTTT